These T cell receptor beta chains were read from a single sample in a study of cytomegalovirus exposure and HLA in healthy donors. Clones were sequenced by immunoSEQ multiplex PCR, and TCRdb holds only the in-frame ones, with some missing. The sample has 200,000 to 250,000 clones; 75% to 90% are singletons. Material for sequencing was PBMCs. The receptors here all came from a woman aged 18-29 years in good health and CMV-seronegative. CDR3s include the opening cysteine and the closing phenylalanine or tryptophan. A D gene is named only where the DNA matches it firmly. Part of the rows lack a size; the others show once, few, many or a class for expanded clones.

j_call	d_call	v_call	clone_size	cdr3_aa	cdr3_nt
TRBJ1-5	NA	TRBV7-9	NA	CASSTSNQPQHF	TGTGCCAGCTCGACGAGCAATCAGCCCCAGCATTTT
TRBJ1-2	NA	TRBV5-6	NA	CASSSSPGHLYGYTF	TGTGCCAGCAGCTCTTCTCCCGGACACCTCTATGGCTACACCTTC
TRBJ1-6	TRBD1	TRBV5-6	NA	CASSLDRGEAYNSPLHF	TGTGCCAGCAGCTTGGACAGGGGAGAGGCCTATAATTCACCCCTCCACTTT
TRBJ1-5	NA	TRBV2	NA	CASSEQRADQPQHF	TGTGCCAGCAGTGAGCAGAGGGCGGACCAGCCCCAGCATTTT
TRBJ1-5	NA	TRBV27	NA	CASSPVTGINQPQHF	TGTGCCAGCAGTCCCGTAACAGGCATCAATCAGCCCCAGCATTTT
TRBJ1-5	TRBD1	TRBV27	NA	CASSSGTGYSNQPQHF	TGTGCCAGCAGTTCCGGGACAGGCTATAGCAATCAGCCCCAGCATTTT
TRBJ2-3	NA	TRBV2	NA	CASLGGTDTQYF	TGTGCCAGCCTTGGCGGCACAGATACGCAGTATTTT
TRBJ2-7	TRBD2	TRBV11-2	NA	CASRQTSGGIYEQYF	TGTGCCAGCCGCCAAACTAGCGGGGGAATCTACGAGCAGTACTTC
TRBJ2-3	NA	TRBV4-1	NA	CASSQGSPTPLSTDTQYF	TGCGCCAGCAGCCAAGGAAGCCCCACCCCTCTAAGCACAGATACGCAGTATTTT
TRBJ1-5	TRBD1	TRBV6-5	NA	CASRPQGEVPQHF	TGTGCCAGCAGACCTCAGGGGGAAGTGCCCCAGCATTTT
TRBJ2-5	NA	TRBV5-6	few	CASGPGWARETQYF	TGTGCCAGTGGCCCGGGGTGGGCTAGGGAGACCCAGTACTTC
TRBJ2-3	NA	TRBV5-5	NA	CASSFTYGLTDTQYF	TGTGCCAGCAGCTTCACGTACGGCCTCACAGATACGCAGTATTTT
TRBJ1-2	NA	TRBV4-1	few	CASSQGAQVVNGYTF	TGCGCCAGCAGCCAAGGAGCCCAGGTGGTTAATGGCTACACCTTC
TRBJ2-7	TRBD2	TRBV4-1	NA	CASSQDRARAGGAYEQYF	TGCGCCAGCAGCCAAGATCGGGCTCGAGCGGGAGGAGCCTACGAGCAGTACTTC
TRBJ1-4	NA	TRBV4-1	NA	CASSQAGPAGKLFF	TGCGCCAGCAGCCAGGCAGGACCAGCGGGAAAACTGTTTTTT
TRBJ2-4	TRBD1	TRBV6-1	NA	CASSETGPPNIQYF	TGTGCCAGCAGTGAGACAGGGCCCCCAAACATTCAGTACTTC
TRBJ2-1	TRBD2	TRBV10-2	NA	CASSESSGAWRFF	TGCGCCAGCAGTGAGTCTAGCGGGGCCTGGCGGTTCTTC
TRBJ2-7	NA	TRBV10-2	NA	CASGPVSYEQYF	TGCGCCAGCGGCCCCGTCTCCTACGAGCAGTACTTC
TRBJ2-1	NA	TRBV6-5	once	CASSYGVSYNEQFF	TGTGCCAGCAGTTACGGGGTCTCCTACAATGAGCAGTTCTTC
TRBJ2-1	TRBD2	TRBV27	NA	CASSRGLAGSNEQFF	TGTGCCAGCAGTCGGGGACTAGCGGGAAGTAATGAGCAGTTCTTC
TRBJ2-7	TRBD1	TRBV27	NA	CASRRTGGFGESYEQYF	TGTGCCAGCAGAAGGACAGGGGGTTTTGGGGAGTCCTACGAGCAGTACTTC
TRBJ2-3	TRBD2	TRBV4-1	once	CASSQDGSGGTDTQYF	TGCGCCAGCAGCCAAGACGGTAGCGGGGGCACAGATACGCAGTATTTT
TRBJ1-2	NA	TRBV5-4	NA	CASSLDSYYGYTF	TGTGCCAGCAGCCTTGACAGTTACTATGGCTACACCTTC
TRBJ1-5	TRBD1	TRBV30	NA	CAWSVPRGLNQPQHF	TGTGCCTGGAGTGTCCCCAGGGGGCTCAATCAGCCCCAGCATTTT
TRBJ1-5	TRBD1	TRBV5-6	NA	CASSPRTGGYQPQHF	TGTGCCAGCAGCCCAAGGACAGGGGGCTATCAGCCCCAGCATTTT
TRBJ2-7	TRBD1	TRBV4-1	NA	CASSRWTGSSEQYF	TGCGCCAGCAGCCGTTGGACAGGGTCTAGCGAGCAGTACTTC
TRBJ2-7	TRBD1	TRBV4-1	NA	CASSTQTGATYEQYF	TGCGCCAGCAGCACCCAGACAGGGGCCACCTACGAGCAGTACTTC
TRBJ1-2	TRBD1	TRBV28	once	CASSLIQGVGYGYTF	TGTGCCAGCAGTTTAATACAGGGGGTCGGCTATGGCTACACCTTC
TRBJ2-3	TRBD2	TRBV2	NA	CASKPAGGPGDTQYF	TGTGCCAGCAAGCCAGCGGGAGGCCCAGGGGATACGCAGTATTTT
TRBJ2-7	NA	TRBV5-1	NA	CASSLEGLLSYEQYF	TGCGCCAGCAGCTTGGAGGGACTCCTGTCCTACGAGCAGTACTTC